Shown below are 27 T cell receptor beta chains from a single sample sequenced in a study of blood T cell repertoires in COVID-19. Here immunoSEQ multiplex PCR was the method, and the copy in TCRdb shows in-frame clones only, minus some. The table has about 340,000 clones, more than 70% seen once. The material sequenced was peripheral blood. These receptors were collected from a man aged 25-45 years with active or convalescent COVID-19.

This chain links TRBV27 with TRBJ1-6, with D hard to call. The CDR3 sequence is 12 residues long. Per germline, CDR1 MNHEY and CDR2 SMNVEV (reference sequence). The V gene lost 6 bases and the J gene lost 6 bases, with 6 bases spanning the gap. CDR3: CASREGNSPLHF. The CDR3, as DNA: TGTGCCAGCAGGGAGGGTAATTCACCCCTCCACTTT.

This clone was seen a single time. This rearrangement joins TRBV3-1 (or the pseudogene TRBV3-2) to TRBJ1-6, with D possibly matching TRBD1 (6 bases). This CDR3 is built from 14 residues. V lost 6 bases and J lost 9, with 15 bases in between. Germline V gives CDR1 LGHDT, CDR2 YNNKEL (reference sequence). The CDR3, as DNA: TGTGCCAGCAGATCGGGGGGCCGTCGTTCACCCCTCCACTTT. This encodes CASRSGGRRSPLHF.

This clone was seen a few times. This rearrangement joins TRBV2 to TRBJ2-4; D is possibly TRBD1 (5 bases). Germline CDR1 SNHLY, CDR2 FYNNEI. The V gene lost 0 bases and the J gene lost 2 bases, with 8 bases spanning the gap. The CDR3 totals 15 residues. Here the CDR3 reads CASSEAQGPKNIQYF. In nucleotides, the CDR3 is TGTGCCAGCAGTGAAGCTCAGGGCCCCAAAAACATTCAGTACTTC.

The chain is built from TRBV11-3 and TRBJ2-1; D not certain. Trimming took off 1 base at V and 12 bases at J, with 13 bases between the two ends. Germline V gene data show CDR1 as SGHNT and CDR2 as YENEEA. CDR3 size: 13 residues. For the CDR3, the DNA is TGTGCCAGCAGCTTAGCTGCAGAAATTGTGCAGTTCTTC. Translation: CASSLAAEIVQFF.

The chain recombines TRBV29-1 with TRBJ2-1; D may be TRBD2 (6 bases). The CDR3 length is 14 residues. Trimming removed 4 bases from V and 3 bases from J, with 13 bases in between. Looked up from germline, CDR1 is SQVTM and CDR2 is ANQGSEA. The CDR3 DNA sequence: TGCAGCGTTGGACCAGCGGGCCGCTACAATGAGCAGTTCTTC. Encoded protein: CSVGPAGRYNEQFF.

The CDR3 sequence: CASSLSRGGYYGYTF. For the CDR3, the DNA is TGTGCCAGCAGCCTTTCCCGGGGGGGGTACTATGGCTACACCTTC. The J gene is TRBJ1-2, the V gene TRBV14, with D possibly being TRBD1 (5 bases). The CDR3 length is 15 residues. Per germline, CDR1 SGHDN and CDR2 FVKESK. With 4 bases removed from V and 3 bases from J, the gap between germline ends came to 15 bases.

J is TRBJ1-2 and V is TRBV27, with 8 positions matching TRBD1. The V gene's germline CDR1 is MNHEY and CDR2 SMNVEV (reference sequence). The CDR3 loop spans 15 amino acids. V was pared by 5 bases and J by 3 bases, with 8 bases of the junction left unmatched. DNA for the CDR3: TGTGCCAGCAGTCCCTGGACAGGGAAAGACTATGGCTACACCTTC. It yields the protein CASSPWTGKDYGYTF.

The rearrangement joins TRBV9 to TRBJ2-1; 7 nucleotides line up with TRBD1. This CDR3 has 14 amino acids. Trimming took 0 bases from V and 14 from J; bases not matched to a gene: 11. CDR1 SGDLS and CDR2 YYNGEE come from the germline V gene. Here the CDR3 DNA reads TGTGCCAGCAGCGTAGATGGGATCGGGACAGAAGAGTTCTTC. This translates into CASSVDGIGTEEFF. Full variable domain (remainder filled in from reference TRBV9 and TRBJ2-1): DSGVTQTPKHLITATGQRVTLRCSPRSGDLSVYWYQQSLDQGLQFLIQYYNGEERAKGNILERFSAQQFPDLHSELNLSSLELGDSALYFCASSVDGIGTEEFFGPGTRLTVL.

This clone was picked up many times. CDR3 sequence: CASSLADYDTQYF. The CDR3 bases are TGTGCCAGCAGTTTAGCGGACTACGATACGCAGTATTTT. The rearrangement uses TRBV6-2 or TRBV6-3 and TRBJ2-3; D may be TRBD2 (6 bases). CDR3 length equals 13 residues. V was clipped by 4 bases and J by 6 bases, with 11 bases between them. Germline loops: CDR1 MNHEY, CDR2 SVGEGT.

The V gene is TRBV29-1, the J gene TRBJ2-1; D is unresolved. Germline V CDR1 and CDR2: SQVTM, ANQGSEA. The CDR3 is made up of 12 amino acids. The germline V and J ends were trimmed by 0 bases and 12 bases, with 12 bases remaining between them. The CDR3 DNA is TGCAGCGTTGAAGATCGTACTCTCGGGCAGTTCTTC. It is translated as CSVEDRTLGQFF.

The chain employs TRBV7-6 and TRBJ2-3; perhaps TRBD2 as D (6 bases). Per germline, CDR1 SGHVS and CDR2 FNYEAQ. This CDR3 comprises 15 residues. V lost 4 bases to trimming and J lost 3 bases, with 14 bases between them. The CDR3 here is CASSWRESPTDTQYF. CDR3 sequence (DNA): TGTGCCAGCAGCTGGAGGGAATCCCCAACAGATACGCAGTATTTT.

The chain combines TRBV4-2 with TRBJ2-3; tentative D call: TRBD2 (6 bases). V was shortened by 4 bases and J by 0 bases, with 23 bases between the two germline ends. This CDR3 is 19 amino acids long. Germline CDR1 and CDR2: LGHNA and YNFKEQ. This chain's CDR3 is CASSPRGSVDYPSTDTQYF. CDR3 nucleotide sequence: TGTGCCAGCAGCCCGCGGGGTAGCGTGGACTACCCTAGCACAGATACGCAGTATTTT.

The CDR3 region has the DNA TGTGCCAGCTCACCTTCGAGGGAAGGGTATGGCTACACCTTC. Its protein product is CASSPSREGYGYTF. This sequence joins TRBV18 and TRBJ1-2; D ambiguous. The CDR3 runs to 14 residues. Germline CDR1 KGHSH, CDR2 LQKENI. V lost 3 bases and J lost 5, with 13 bases in between.

This chain joins TRBV28 and TRBJ1-4; D gene uncertain. Germline V CDR1 and CDR2: MDHEN, SYDVKM. V dropped 2 bases and J dropped 0 bases, with 10 bases sitting between them. There are 16 residues in the CDR3. The CDR3 here is CASSLDTYATNEKLFF. The CDR3 nucleotides are TGTGCCAGCAGTTTAGACACCTACGCAACTAATGAAAAACTGTTTTTT. The entire variable domain, with the rest obtained from reference TRBV28 and TRBJ1-4, is as follows: DVKVTQSSRYLVKRTGEKVFLECVQDMDHENMFWYRQDPGLGLRLIYFSYDVKMKEKGDIPEGYSVSREKKERFSLILESASTNQTSMYLCASSLDTYATNEKLFFGSGTQLSVL.

V and J are TRBV9 and TRBJ2-1; TRBD2 matches at 11 bases. The germline gives CDR1 SGDLS, CDR2 YYNGEE. The CDR3 loop spans 16 amino acids. Trimming took 0 bases from V and 5 from J; bases not matched to a gene: 4. The CDR3 bases are TGTGCCAGCAGCGTAGAACTAGCGGGGGCCCACAATGAGCAGTTCTTC. It encodes CASSVELAGAHNEQFF.

Regarding this clone: Since no conserved phenylalanine or tryptophan closes the CDR3, a read error is the likely cause. The DNA is left out, because the CDR3 cannot be placed on it with certainty; the CDR3 is given as TCRdb lists it. CDR3 region: CASSPPGGGPL. The chain couples TRBV18 to TRBJ2-7; the table's D gene call, TRBD1, was not cross checked with the DNA. Inclusive of both ends, the CDR3 amounts to 11 amino acids. Germline V lookup: CDR1 KGHSH, CDR2 LQKENI.

This chain connects TRBV4-2 to TRBJ2-3, with 10 bases lining up with TRBD1. After removal of 3 bases from V and 1 base from J, the junction contained 4 bases not matched to a gene. From germline, CDR1 is LGHNA and CDR2 YNFKEQ. The CDR3 covers 16 residues. The CDR3 DNA is TGTGCCAGCAGCCAGAGGACAGGGGGTGGCACAGATACGCAGTATTTT. This sequence encodes CASSQRTGGGTDTQYF.

This clone was counted only a few times. V is TRBV7-2 and J is TRBJ2-2, with 10 bases lining up with TRBD2. The V gene's germline CDR1 is SGHTA and CDR2 FQGNSA. The J segment lost 5 bases and the V segment lost 3 bases, leaving 9 bases of the junction unmatched. This CDR3 is 17 amino acids long. The CDR3 sequence: CASSFPGTSERTGELFF. CDR3 DNA: TGTGCCAGCAGCTTTCCCGGGACTAGCGAGAGGACCGGGGAGCTGTTTTTT. Full variable domain (rest looked up from reference TRBV7-2 and TRBJ2-2): GAGVSQSPSNKVTEKGKDVELRCDPISGHTALYWYRQSLGQGLEFLIYFQGNSAPDKSGLPSDRFSAERTGGSVSTLTIQRTQQEDSAVYLCASSFPGTSERTGELFFGEGSRLTVL.

This clone was seen more than once but under ten times. The chain uses TRBV9 and TRBJ2-1, with 9 bases that match TRBD1. V dropped 4 bases and J dropped 8; count of bases not matched to a gene: 10. The CDR3 loop spans 15 amino acids. Germline CDR1 and CDR2: SGDLS and YYNGEE. CDR3 amino acids: CASSPRDRVWDEQFF. The CDR3, as DNA: TGTGCCAGCAGCCCGAGGGACAGGGTTTGGGATGAGCAGTTCTTC.

This chain joins TRBV27 and TRBJ1-6; D gene uncertain. There are 14 residues in the CDR3. V was cut by 3 bases and J by 2 bases, with 5 bases left in between. CDR1 is MNHEY, CDR2 SMNVEV, per germline (reference sequence). The CDR3 sequence is CASSFDTYNSPLHF. CDR3 DNA: TGTGCCAGCAGTTTTGACACCTATAATTCACCCCTCCACTTT.

The rearrangement joins TRBV28 to TRBJ2-2; 8 bases align to TRBD2. V dropped 6 bases and J dropped 8; count of bases not matched to a gene: 5. Germline values: CDR1 MDHEN, CDR2 SYDVKM. CDR3 length: 13 amino acids. CDR3 in amino acids: CASRREGSGELFF. The CDR3, as DNA: TGTGCCAGCAGACGGGAGGGCTCTGGGGAGCTGTTTTTT.

This chain connects TRBV2 to TRBJ2-7, with 9 bases lining up with TRBD1. The CDR3 has 15 residues. Trimming cost V 6 bases and J 2 bases; bases outside gene matches: 8. Germline CDR1 SNHLY, CDR2 FYNNEI. CDR3 in DNA: TGTGCCAGCAGCCAGGGACAGGGCGGTACCTACGAGCAGTACTTC. It translates to CASSQGQGGTYEQYF.

This clone occurred once. The chain combines TRBV29-1 with TRBJ2-4; possibly TRBD1 for D (6 bases). The CDR3 contains 13 residues. Trimming removed 4 bases at V and 7 bases at J, with 14 bases between. Germline V gives CDR1 SQVTM, CDR2 ANQGSEA. The CDR3 is CSVGPTGKNIQYF. The DNA of the CDR3 is TGCAGCGTTGGCCCTACAGGGAAGAACATTCAGTACTTC.

The chain joins TRBV30 to TRBJ1-2, with D perhaps TRBD1 (5 bases). The CDR3 is 12 amino acids. The germline gives CDR1 GTSNPN, CDR2 SVGIG (reference sequence). V lost 4 bases and J lost 5, with 11 bases in between. CDR3 in amino acids: CAWTGGGYGYTF. The CDR3 DNA reads as TGTGCCTGGACCGGGGGGGGGTATGGCTACACCTTC.

The chain employs TRBV5-6 and TRBJ2-5; 7 positions match TRBD1. CDR1 and CDR2 from the germline V gene are SGHDT and YYEEEE. V lost 0 bases and J lost 4; bases outside the gene matches: 9. The CDR3 is 16 amino acids. DNA for the CDR3: TGTGCCAGCAGCTTGGTAGGAGGACAGGTTGGAGAGACCCAGTACTTC. This translates into CASSLVGGQVGETQYF.

This clone was seen more than once but under ten times. The chain's CDR3 is CASSAPGLAGGDTQYF. CDR3 DNA sequence: TGTGCCAGCAGTGCGCCGGGACTAGCGGGAGGAGATACGCAGTATTTT. This chain links TRBV28 with TRBJ2-3; 15 bases are shared with TRBD2. CDR1 is MDHEN, CDR2 SYDVKM, per germline. The junction had 5 bases not matched to a gene; V was cut back by 5 bases and J by 5 bases. The CDR3 runs to 16 residues.

V is TRBV6-5 and J is TRBJ2-2; D is unresolved. V was pared by 6 bases and J by 6 bases, with 14 bases between. CDR3 length equals 14 residues. Germline V lookup: CDR1 MNHEY, CDR2 SVGAGI. The chain's CDR3 is CASRPRGAAGELFF. Here the CDR3 DNA reads TGTGCCAGCAGGCCTAGAGGTGCGGCCGGGGAGCTGTTTTTT.